The rows below give T cell receptor beta chains drawn from one sample of a study of blood T cell repertoires in COVID-19. Repertoires were generated with immunoSEQ multiplex PCR, while TCRdb's copy carries only in-frame clones and drops some. The sample comprises roughly 250,000 clones, roughly 81% of which are singletons, and around 0.97% rests with the top ten. The sequenced sample was peripheral blood. The receptors derive from a man aged 35 to 55 with acute or convalescent COVID-19. Each CDR3 is given with its conserved first and last residue. Fields, in order: clone size, V gene, J gene, D gene, CDR3 DNA, CDR3 protein. The D gene is left open where the match is weak. Part of the rows lack a size; the others show once, few, many or a class for expanded clones.

once	TRBV5-1	TRBJ1-4	NA	TGCGCCAGCAGCCGAACCCTCGGACTGTCTGAAAAACTGTTTTTT	CASSRTLGLSEKLFF
NA	TRBV5-1	TRBJ2-1	NA	TGCGCCAGCAGCTTTCTCGGGGGACCATACAATGAGCAGTTCTTC	CASSFLGGPYNEQFF
NA	TRBV5-6	TRBJ2-2	TRBD1	TGTGCCAGCAGCTTGGGAGGGGGCGGCACCGGGGAGCTGTTTTTT	CASSLGGGGTGELFF
NA	TRBV9	TRBJ2-7	TRBD1	TGTGCCAGCAGCGTAGGGGGGACAGCCCCATCCGAGCAGTACTTC	CASSVGGTAPSEQYF
NA	TRBV9	TRBJ2-3	TRBD2	TGTGCCAGCAGCCCCGCGGGGGGGCCTGGAACAGATACGCAGTATTTT	CASSPAGGPGTDTQYF
NA	TRBV18	TRBJ2-3	NA	TGTGCCAGCTCGGACCGGGACTCGAGCACAGATACGCAGTATTTT	CASSDRDSSTDTQYF
NA	TRBV5-5	TRBJ1-2	NA	TGTGCCAGCAGCCGGGGGGAGGGTCGCTATGGCTACACCTTC	CASSRGEGRYGYTF
few	TRBV2	TRBJ1-1	TRBD1	TGTGCCAACTCGGGAGGACAGGGGTCCTCCTGTTGTGGAGCTTTCTTT	CANSGGQGSSCCGAFF
once	TRBV6-2/TRBV6-3	TRBJ2-2	NA	TGTGCCAGCAGTTACTCCGCGGGGTGGAACACCGGGGAGCTGTTTTTT	CASSYSAGWNTGELFF
NA	TRBV5-1	TRBJ2-2	NA	TGCGCCAGCAGCCCCCAGGGGATCACCGGGGAGCTGTTTTTT	CASSPQGITGELFF
NA	TRBV5-1	TRBJ2-7	TRBD1	TGCGCCAGCAGCTTGGGGGACAGGGGACTTCTCTACGAGCAGTACTTC	CASSLGDRGLLYEQYF
NA	TRBV6-2/TRBV6-3	TRBJ2-7	TRBD1	TGTGCCAGCAGTCCGGACAGGGCTACCTACGAGCAGTACTTC	CASSPDRATYEQYF
NA	TRBV4-1	TRBJ1-5	TRBD1	TGCGCCAGCAGCTCTCCCGGGACAGGGGTTCAGCCCCAGCATTTT	CASSSPGTGVQPQHF
NA	TRBV7-9	TRBJ2-7	TRBD1	TGTGCCAGCAGCCACGACAGGGGGGGACCCTACGAGCAGTACTTC	CASSHDRGGPYEQYF
once	TRBV7-2	TRBJ2-2	NA	TGTGCCAGCAGCTTAGTCGGATCTAGTGGTGTCACCGGGGAGCTGTTTTTT	CASSLVGSSGVTGELFF
NA	TRBV29-1	TRBJ2-3	NA	TGCAGCGTGTCCTCCGGGGGTGGAAGAAACACAGATACGCAGTATTTT	CSVSSGGGRNTDTQYF
NA	TRBV14	TRBJ1-1	NA	TGTGCCAGCAGCCAGGGGGGGACGGTGATGAACACTGAAGCTTTCTTT	CASSQGGTVMNTEAFF
NA	TRBV6-1	TRBJ1-6	NA	TGTGCCAGCAGTGAACCCAGGGCCTCTCATAATTCACCCCTCCACTTT	CASSEPRASHNSPLHF
NA	TRBV6-5	TRBJ1-3	TRBD1	TGTGCCAGCAGGACGACAGGGAGAAACACCATATATTTT	CASRTTGRNTIYF
NA	TRBV7-9	TRBJ1-2	NA	TGTGCCAGCAGCCCTGGGGAGGCAGCTAACTATGGCTACACCTTC	CASSPGEAANYGYTF
once	TRBV5-6	TRBJ2-5	NA	TGTGCCAGCAGCCCGGGCGGGTCTGGGGAGACCCAGTACTTC	CASSPGGSGETQYF
NA	TRBV6-7	TRBJ2-1	TRBD1	TGTGCCAGCAGTTACTTCGACAGGGAAGATGAGCAGTTCTTC	CASSYFDREDEQFF
NA	TRBV10-3	TRBJ2-1	TRBD2	TGTGCCATCAGTGAGGGTGTGGGAGGGTACAATGAGCAGTTCTTC	CAISEGVGGYNEQFF
NA	TRBV28	TRBJ1-5	TRBD1	TGTGCCAGCAGCCGGAGGGGGACAGGGCGATATCAGCCCCAGCATTTT	CASSRRGTGRYQPQHF
NA	TRBV7-2	TRBJ1-5	NA	TGTGCCAGCAGCTTGGACGAGGGACACAATCAGCCCCAGCATTTT	CASSLDEGHNQPQHF
NA	TRBV4-1	TRBJ1-6	NA	TGCGCCAGCAGCCCCCTTGGGCCCGGTGATAATTCACCCCTCCACTTT	CASSPLGPGDNSPLHF
few	TRBV12-3/TRBV12-4	TRBJ1-2	NA	TGTGCCAGCAGCCCTCAGGACTATGGCTACACCTTC	CASSPQDYGYTF
NA	TRBV5-1	TRBJ2-5	TRBD2	TGCGCCAGCAGCTTTCTAGCGGGGGAGGTAGAGACCCAGTACTTC	CASSFLAGEVETQYF
NA	TRBV18	TRBJ1-1	NA	TGTGCCAGCTCACCAAACGGTGCCACTGAAGCTTTCTTT	CASSPNGATEAFF
NA	TRBV10-1	TRBJ2-2	TRBD2	TGCGCCAGCAGGGACGGGGGGACCGGGGAGCTGTTTTTT	CASRDGGTGELFF
NA	TRBV11-2	TRBJ2-5	TRBD1	TGTGCCAGCAGCGGGACAGGGAGAGAGACCCAGTACTTC	CASSGTGRETQYF
once	TRBV28	TRBJ2-3	TRBD1	TGTGCCAGCACCGGGACAGGGACGGTAGGCTTGGGCACAGATACGCAGTATTTT	CASTGTGTVGLGTDTQYF
NA	TRBV9	TRBJ2-7	TRBD1	TGTGCCAGCAGCGGAGGGACAGATTACCCCTACGAGCAGTACTTC	CASSGGTDYPYEQYF
few	TRBV11-2	TRBJ1-5	NA	TGTGCCAGCAGCGTTAGCGGGGGTAGCAATCAGCCCCAGCATTTT	CASSVSGGSNQPQHF
NA	TRBV5-1	TRBJ2-5	TRBD2	TGCGCCAGCAGGATGGGGGCTAGCGGGGGGGAGACCCAGTACTTC	CASRMGASGGETQYF
NA	TRBV29-1	TRBJ1-1	TRBD1	TGCAGCGGGGGGTCAGGGGGCTCGACGTTGAACACTGAAGCTTTCTTT	CSGGSGGSTLNTEAFF
NA	TRBV28	TRBJ1-5	NA	TGTGCCACCTCTGGGGGGGCTGGGCAGCCCCAGCATTTT	CATSGGAGQPQHF
NA	TRBV12-3/TRBV12-4	TRBJ1-3	NA	TGTGCCAGCAGACCCGGGGGGGGAAACACCATATATTTT	CASRPGGGNTIYF
NA	TRBV27	TRBJ1-2	NA	TGTGCCAGCAGTTTCTCCTCGGGGGGCTACACCTTC	CASSFSSGGYTF
once	TRBV7-2	TRBJ2-2	NA	TGTGCCAGCAGCTTATTCTGGCAGTTGGAGCGGGCCGGGGAGCTGTTTTTT	CASSLFWQLERAGELFF
few	TRBV29-1	TRBJ2-5	NA	NA	CSVRFGGGETQYF
NA	TRBV2	TRBJ2-2	NA	TGTGCCAGCAGCTCCTTTAGCACCGGGGAGCTGTTTTTT	CASSSFSTGELFF